Listed below are T cell receptor beta chains from one sample, sequenced in a study of CD4 and CD8 cells across lung adenocarcinoma regions. TCRdb processed the PCR reads anew with MiXCR; each CDR3 protein has one entry. The sample records more than 6,000 distinct CDR3 sequences, roughly half being singletons. The sequenced material came from CD8+ T cells from the center of a lung tumor. The origin of the receptors is a female donor with lung adenocarcinoma. The CD4 and CD8 labels of this study may be unreliable. Each CDR3 is given with its conserved first and last residue.

cdr3_aa v_call
CGRVSGRGAVNTQYF TRBV11-2
CASSTGLAGVADTQYF TRBV7-2
CATGPGGRAQETQYF TRBV6-1
CASSPGTGAEAFF TRBV12-3/TRBV12-4
CASKLSDRVKDTQYF TRBV6-1
CASAPGGVIGQLFF TRBV12-5
CASSRTGDTEAFF TRBV12-3/TRBV12-4
CAGGRDRGSYEQFF TRBV6-1
CASSLYLAGTTDTQYF TRBV7-9
CASFPGGNQPHHF TRBV6-1
CASSEALGSGLCATDTQYF TRBV6-1
CAGTGGRGTETQYF TRBV5-3
CASSVRASGSLWSSTDTQYF TRBV7-2
CASSQATGTGGDEQYF TRBV4-1
CASCSRAVYEQYF TRBV6-2/TRBV6-3
CASSSYTGSGNTIYF TRBV7-2
CASSLGLADTDTQYF TRBV11-3
CASSLALLADNEQFF TRBV5-1
CASSWQGRTDMQYF TRBV5-1
CAIRTTGSGNTIYF TRBV10-3
CASSRDYSETQYF TRBV14
CASSRGLGYNEQFF TRBV7-2
CASSVEQATTGELFF TRBV6-1
CASSSGTSGRDTGELFF TRBV7-3
CARGQGHGDEDTQYF TRBV3-1